The 12 T cell receptor beta chains given below trace back to one sample, sequenced in a study of blood T cell repertoires in COVID-19 (dated by TCRdb to about 2020). The protocol used for the library was the immunoSEQ multiplex PCR assay. The source is immuneACCESS, and TCRdb retained only in-frame sequences with V and J called. Part of the clones is not carried over; for the studies checked, unresolved V genes explain less than half of this, and the remainder is unexplained. The sample includes tens of thousands of clones, with 70% to 85% observed a single time. The top ten hold approximately 8.8% of the sample. The sample consisted of peripheral blood. These receptors originate from a man in his 60s with acute or convalescent COVID-19.

V and J are TRBV7-2 and TRBJ2-7; D might be TRBD1 (5 bases). The CDR3 is made up of 14 amino acids. V was clipped by 0 bases and J by 6 bases, with 12 bases between them. Germline CDR1 SGHTA, CDR2 FQGNSA. The DNA of the CDR3 is TGTGCCAGCAGCTTAGCTCAGGGATTGTTCGAGCAGTACTTC. This gives the protein CASSLAQGLFEQYF.

The rearrangement uses TRBV9 and TRBJ2-4; 10 nucleotides agree with TRBD2. Germline V gene lookup returns CDR1 SGDLS and CDR2 YYNGEE. This CDR3 is built from 19 residues. Trimming took 6 bases from V and 3 from J; bases not matched to a gene: 18. The CDR3 loop is CASTGRGPAGGRVKNIQYF. The CDR3 DNA follows: TGTGCCAGCACGGGCAGGGGACCAGCGGGGGGGCGTGTCAAAAACATTCAGTACTTC.

The V and J genes are TRBV29-1 and TRBJ2-7, with TRBD1 matching over 9 bases. Germline V CDR1 and CDR2: SQVTM, ANQGSEA. The trim removed 7 bases at V and 1 base at J, leaving 2 bases unmatched. This CDR3 region has 12 residues. This chain's CDR3 is CSAGQGSYEQYF. In DNA, the CDR3 is TGCAGCGCCGGACAGGGGTCCTACGAGCAGTACTTC.

This clone was found a few times. The chain is built from TRBV7-3 and TRBJ2-5; 8 bases are a match to TRBD1. The CDR3 is 16 amino acids. Germline V gene data show CDR1 as SGHTA and CDR2 as FQGTGA. V lost 5 bases to trimming and J lost 1 base; unmatched junction nucleotides: 9. DNA for the CDR3: TGTGCCAGCAGCCCGGGACAGGCTCCGACCCAAGAGACCCAGTACTTC. It encodes CASSPGQAPTQETQYF.

This sequence joins TRBV24-1 and TRBJ1-1, with TRBD1 as a possible D gene (6 bases). From germline, CDR1 is KGHDR and CDR2 SFDVKD. V lost 0 bases, J lost 8 bases, and 9 bases lay in between. This CDR3 has 13 amino acids. CDR3 loop: CATSDLGGREAFF. Here the CDR3 DNA reads TGTGCCACCAGTGATTTGGGGGGCAGGGAAGCTTTCTTT.

The V and J genes are TRBV14 and TRBJ2-3, with D possibly being TRBD2 (5 bases). CDR1 and CDR2 from the germline V gene are SGHDN and FVKESK. Trimming shortened V by 3 bases and J by 0 bases, and 16 bases separated the two germline ends. This CDR3 has 17 amino acids. In nucleotides, the CDR3 is TGTGCCAGCAGCCACCTTGAGGGCCTTACTAGCACAGATACGCAGTATTTT. Amino acids: CASSHLEGLTSTDTQYF. The variable domain in full, with the rest retrieved from reference TRBV14 and TRBJ2-3, is EAGVTQFPSHSVIEKGQTVTLRCDPISGHDNLYWYRRVMGKEIKFLLHFVKESKQDESGMPNNRFLAERTGGTYSTLKVQPAELEDSGVYFCASSHLEGLTSTDTQYFGPGTRLTVL.

This chain joins TRBV29-1 and TRBJ1-1, with a weak D call TRBD1 (5 bases). Trimming shortened V by 1 base and J by 3 bases, and 12 bases separated the two germline ends. Germline V gene sequence: CDR1 SQVTM, CDR2 ANQGSEA. CDR3 length: 14 amino acids. The CDR3 spells CSVEGQGRDTEAFF. The DNA for the CDR3 is TGCAGCGTTGAAGGGCAGGGAAGGGACACTGAAGCTTTCTTT.

The chain links TRBV3-1 (or the pseudogene TRBV3-2) to TRBJ1-4, with TRBD1 identical over 9 bases. CDR1 and CDR2 from the germline V gene are LGHDT and YNNKEL (reference sequence). Unmatched junction bases numbered 4, after V lost 4 bases and J lost 7 bases. This CDR3 is built from 14 residues. Here the CDR3 reads CASSPGQGFEKLFF. The CDR3 DNA follows: TGTGCCAGCAGCCCGGGACAGGGCTTTGAAAAACTGTTTTTT.

V is TRBV5-1 and J is TRBJ1-2; D is unclear. CDR1 SGHRS and CDR2 YFSETQ come from the germline V gene. Trimming cost V 6 bases and J 0 bases, with 18 bases left between them. The CDR3 consists of 16 residues. The DNA of the CDR3 is TGCGCCAGCAAGTGGCGGGCTGGCTTGTCTAACTATGGCTACACCTTC. Amino acids: CASKWRAGLSNYGYTF. Using reference TRBV5-1 and TRBJ1-2 for the parts outside the CDR3, the full variable domain is KAGVTQTPRYLIKTRGQQVTLSCSPISGHRSVSWYQQTPGQGLQFLFEYFSETQRNKGNFPGRFSGRQFSNSRSEMNVSTLELGDSALYLCASKWRAGLSNYGYTFGSGTRLTVV.

This sequence joins TRBV29-1 and TRBJ1-5, with 7 bases matching TRBD1. Per germline, CDR1 SQVTM and CDR2 ANQGSEA. This CDR3 has 13 residues. V trimming: 4 bases; J trimming: 4 bases; junction bases outside the gene matches: 4. The CDR3 loop reads CSVVGTENQPQHF. CDR3 bases: TGCAGCGTTGTAGGGACAGAGAATCAGCCCCAGCATTTT. Full variable domain (rest looked up from reference TRBV29-1 and TRBJ1-5): SAVISQKPSRDICQRGTSLTIQCQVDSQVTMMFWYRQQPGQSLTLIATANQGSEATYESGFVIDKFPISRPNLTFSTLTVSNMSPEDSSIYLCSVVGTENQPQHFGDGTRLSIL.

This clone was recorded once. The chain recombines TRBV3-1 (or the pseudogene TRBV3-2) with TRBJ2-4, with a tentative D call TRBD1 (6 bases). Germline V gene data show CDR1 as LGHDT and CDR2 as YNNKEL (reference sequence). The CDR3 runs 15 residues. Trimming took off 2 bases at V and 1 base at J, with 9 bases between the two ends. The CDR3 reads CASSQSQGAKNIQYF. CDR3 coding DNA: TGTGCCAGCAGCCAATCCCAGGGGGCCAAAAACATTCAGTACTTC.

The chain employs TRBV12-3 or TRBV12-4 and TRBJ1-4; TRBD1 aligns across 8 bases. The CDR3 runs to 13 residues. J lost 7 bases, V lost 6 bases, and 4 bases had no gene match. The CDR3 DNA sequence: TGTGCCAGCAGGGAGACAGGGGCTGAAAAACTGTTTTTT. This translates into CASRETGAEKLFF.